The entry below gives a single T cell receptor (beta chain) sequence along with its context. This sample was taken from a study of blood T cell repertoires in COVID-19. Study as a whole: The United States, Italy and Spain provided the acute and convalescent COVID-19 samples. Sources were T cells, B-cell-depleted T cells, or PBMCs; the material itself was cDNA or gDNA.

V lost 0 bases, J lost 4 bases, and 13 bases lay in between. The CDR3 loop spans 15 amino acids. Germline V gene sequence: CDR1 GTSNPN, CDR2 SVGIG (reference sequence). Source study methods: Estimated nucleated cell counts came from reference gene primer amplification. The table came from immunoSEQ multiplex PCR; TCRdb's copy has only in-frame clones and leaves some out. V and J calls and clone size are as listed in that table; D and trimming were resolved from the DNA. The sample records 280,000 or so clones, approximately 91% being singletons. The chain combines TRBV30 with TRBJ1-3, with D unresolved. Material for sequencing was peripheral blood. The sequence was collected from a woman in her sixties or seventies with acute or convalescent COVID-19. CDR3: CAWSVRVPAGNTIYF. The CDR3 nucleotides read TGTGCCTGGAGTGTACGCGTGCCTGCCGGAAACACCATATATTTT.